This entry lists 28 T cell receptor beta chains sequenced from one sample in a study of blood T cells in healthy people across ages (dated by TCRdb to between 2015 and 2017). The library was generated by 5' RACE. The sample was run on an Illumina HiSeq 2500. The second PCR ran for about 6 to 11 cycles and used a J-beta primer mix along with a sample-barcoded 5' primer. TCRdb passed the public sequencing reads through fastp at Q25 and MiXCR, retaining productive beta sequences. CDR3 protein sequences are deduplicated, and each keeps its most common genes and DNA. This sample lists over 1,300,000 distinct CDR3 sequences; 55% to 75% were detected once. The top ten hold 6.7% of the sample. The sequencing sample was made of blood. These receptors were obtained from a man between 18 and 35 years old in good health.

The chain carries TRBV12-3 or TRBV12-4 and TRBJ2-2; D gene uncertain. This CDR3 spans 12 amino acids. Trimming took 3 bases from V and 8 from J, leaving 7 bases between them. CDR3 residues: CASSFPGGELFF. The DNA for the CDR3 is TGTGCCAGCAGTTTCCCCGGTGGGGAGCTGTTTTTT.

This clonotype showed up just a few times. V gene TRBV4-3 combines with J gene TRBJ1-2; D gene uncertain. The CDR3 length is 15 residues. From germline, CDR1 is LGHNA and CDR2 YSLEER. V was pared by 0 bases and J by 0 bases, with 8 bases between. Here the CDR3 DNA reads TGCGCCAGCAGCCAAGATCGTGGAGCTAACTATGGCTACACCTTC. This gives the protein CASSQDRGANYGYTF.

The chain uses TRBV29-1 and TRBJ1-5; unclear D gene. The CDR3 covers 12 residues. Trimming left V 6 bases short and J 3 bases short, with 9 bases between. The germline gives CDR1 SQVTM, CDR2 ANQGSEA. The CDR3 DNA reads as TGCAGCGTAGGGTGGACCAATCAGCCCCAGCATTTT. Translated, it gives CSVGWTNQPQHF.

This chain links TRBV5-1 with TRBJ1-1, with 7 bases identical to TRBD1. The CDR3 length is 15 residues. The germline gives CDR1 SGHRS, CDR2 YFSETQ. J gave up 1 base and V 4 bases, and 7 bases lay outside the gene matches. The CDR3 DNA reads TGCGCCAGCAGCGTCACAGGGGCCCCGAACACTGAAGCTTTCTTT. Its translation: CASSVTGAPNTEAFF.

This chain connects TRBV7-2 to TRBJ2-4; D is unresolved. The J call could be wrong; TRBJ2-7 is a better fit for the DNA end. Germline CDR1 is SGHTA and CDR2 is FQGNSA. The CDR3 loop spans 13 amino acids. The CDR3 spells CASSFKVVNEQYF. CDR3 DNA sequence: TGTGCCAGCAGCTTTAAAGTGGTTAACGAGCAGTACTTC.

The V and J genes are TRBV2 and TRBJ2-7, with unresolved D. Trimming shortened V by 4 bases and J by 3 bases, and 10 bases separated the two germline ends. This CDR3 spans 13 amino acids. Germline CDR1 is SNHLY and CDR2 is FYNNEI. CDR3 sequence (DNA): TGTGCCAGCAGTGTCCGGATTTTCTACGAGCAGTACTTC. This encodes CASSVRIFYEQYF.

CDR3 bases: TGTGCCAGCAGTTTCCCCCGACTAGCGGGGAGACTATTGGACCAAGAGACCCAGTACTTC. Amino acids: CASSFPRLAGRLLDQETQYF. The rearrangement links TRBV12-3 or TRBV12-4 to TRBJ2-5; TRBD2 matches 11 bases. The V gene end was trimmed by 3 bases and the J gene end by 0 bases; junction bases not matched to a gene: 15. This CDR3 has 20 residues.

The chain recombines TRBV25-1 with TRBJ1-5, with D perhaps TRBD1 (5 bases). CDR1 MGHDK and CDR2 SYGVNS come from the germline V gene. The germline V and J ends were trimmed by 6 bases and 4 bases, with 10 bases remaining between them. The CDR3 runs to 13 residues. The CDR3 sequence: CASRGRRNQPQHF. CDR3 sequence (DNA): TGTGCCAGCAGGGGACGGCGAAATCAGCCCCAGCATTTT.

The CDR3 sequence is CASSQRLAGEETQYF. The CDR3 DNA reads TGTGCCAGCAGCCAGAGACTAGCGGGGGAAGAGACCCAGTACTTC. This chain joins TRBV4-2 and TRBJ2-5, with TRBD2 identical over 12 bases. With 3 bases clipped from V and 3 bases from J, the junction kept 2 bases outside the gene matches. The CDR3 consists of 15 residues. Germline values: CDR1 LGHNA, CDR2 YNFKEQ.

This clonotype was seen more than once but under ten times. As DNA, the CDR3 is TGCAGCGTTGAGGACGGGGGAAAAGAGTACGAGCAGTACTTC. Protein sequence: CSVEDGGKEYEQYF. The rearrangement links TRBV29-1 to TRBJ2-7; D perhaps matches TRBD2 (6 bases). The germline V gene encodes CDR1 SQVTM and CDR2 ANQGSEA. The CDR3 covers 14 residues. V was cut by 3 bases and J by 4 bases, with 16 bases left in between.

The CDR3 loop is CSVGLAGVADTQYF. The CDR3 nucleotides read TGCAGCGTTGGACTAGCGGGAGTCGCAGATACGCAGTATTTT. The V and J genes are TRBV29-1 and TRBJ2-3, with 12 positions matching TRBD2. This CDR3 is built from 14 residues. Germline CDR1 is SQVTM and CDR2 is ANQGSEA. Germline trimming cut 4 bases from V and 4 bases from J; bases unmatched to any gene: 3.

In its sample, this clonotype was seen a few times. J is TRBJ2-1 and V is TRBV5-6, with D uncertain. The germline V and J ends were trimmed by 2 bases and 8 bases, with 8 bases remaining between them. This CDR3 is 12 amino acids long. The germline V gene has CDR1 SGHDT and CDR2 YYEEEE. In DNA form, the CDR3 reads TGTGCCAGCAGCTTTAATGGGGATGAGCAGTTCTTC. It specifies CASSFNGDEQFF.

The sample holds one count of this clonotype. The chain has TRBV24-1 and TRBJ2-3, with a tentative D call TRBD1 (5 bases). The germline V gene encodes CDR1 KGHDR and CDR2 SFDVKD. CDR3 length: 13 amino acids. V lost 4 bases and J 5 bases, leaving 9 bases between the germline ends. CDR3 bases: TGTGCCACCAGTGAGCCGACAGAAGATACGCAGTATTTT. Its translation is CATSEPTEDTQYF.

CDR3 sequence (DNA): TGTGCCAGCAGTTACTGGACTAGCGGGGGGCCCAACAATGAGCAGTACTTC. This translates into CASSYWTSGGPNNEQYF. The chain combines TRBV6-2 or TRBV6-3 with TRBJ2-1; TRBD2 matches at 14 bases. TRBJ2-7 explains the end of the DNA better; the J call may be wrong. The CDR3 has 17 residues. Germline V gene lookup returns CDR1 MNHEY and CDR2 SVGEGT.

This clonotype was seen a few times. The rearrangement joins TRBV6-1 to TRBJ2-7, with D tentatively TRBD1 (6 bases). V was clipped by 3 bases and J by 3 bases, with 12 bases between them. Germline assignment: CDR1 MNHNS and CDR2 SASEGT. The length of the CDR3 is 14 residues. The CDR3 reads CASSDWTELYEQYF. The DNA of the CDR3 is TGTGCCAGCAGTGATTGGACAGAACTCTACGAGCAGTACTTC.

In its sample, this clonotype was seen a few times. J is TRBJ2-4 and V is TRBV20-1; 8 bases align to TRBD1. Near its end, the DNA agrees better with TRBJ2-7, so the J call may be wrong. CDR1 DFQATT and CDR2 SNEGSKA come from the germline V gene (reference sequence). The CDR3 contains 15 residues. Here the CDR3 reads CSATTDRAMNYEQYF. The CDR3 DNA follows: TGCAGTGCTACAACGGACAGGGCGATGAATTACGAGCAGTACTTC.

V gene TRBV28 combines with J gene TRBJ1-4; possible D gene TRBD1, 6 bases. Germline V lookup: CDR1 MDHEN, CDR2 SYDVKM. This CDR3 spans 15 amino acids. V lost 4 bases and J lost 6, with 15 bases in between. The DNA of the CDR3 is TGTGCCAGCAGTTCCTACAGGGAAGGGGATGAAAAACTGTTTTTT. This sequence encodes CASSSYREGDEKLFF. Filled out from reference TRBV28 and TRBJ1-4, the complete variable domain reads DVKVTQSSRYLVKRTGEKVFLECVQDMDHENMFWYRQDPGLGLRLIYFSYDVKMKEKGDIPEGYSVSREKKERFSLILESASTNQTSMYLCASSSYREGDEKLFFGSGTQLSVL.

The rearrangement uses TRBV7-9 and TRBJ2-3; D not certain. The CDR3 runs 14 residues. Germline V gene sequence: CDR1 SEHNR, CDR2 FQNEAQ (reference sequence). Between the trimmed V and J ends, which lost 0 bases and 3 bases, there was a span of 7 bases. CDR3 protein: CASSLAGKTDTQYF. The CDR3 nucleotides are TGTGCCAGCAGCTTAGCTGGCAAAACAGATACGCAGTATTTT. The full variable domain, completed using reference TRBV7-9 and TRBJ2-3, is DTGVSQNPRHKITKRGQNVTFRCDPISEHNRLYWYRQTLGQGPEFLTYFQNEAQLEKSRLLSDRFSAERPKGSFSTLEIQRTEQGDSAMYLCASSLAGKTDTQYFGPGTRLTVL.

A few counts support this clonotype. J is TRBJ2-7 and V is TRBV6-5; no reliable D call. V was shortened by 2 bases and J by 4 bases, with 18 bases between the two germline ends. Germline CDR1 is MNHEY and CDR2 is SVGAGI. This CDR3 has 16 amino acids. The CDR3 reads CASSYGGSPSFYEQYF. CDR3 coding DNA: TGTGCCAGCAGTTACGGTGGGTCCCCCTCGTTTTACGAGCAGTACTTC.

This clonotype was recorded a few times. This rearrangement joins TRBV20-1 to TRBJ1-2; no firm D call. CDR3 length: 11 amino acids. Germline CDR1 DFQATT, CDR2 SNEGSKA (reference sequence). V lost 3 bases and J 3 bases, leaving 5 bases between the germline ends. The CDR3: CSARIDYGYTF. In DNA, the CDR3 is TGCAGTGCTAGGATTGACTATGGCTACACCTTC.

The chain combines TRBV7-2 with TRBJ1-1; a possible D gene is TRBD1 (5 bases). The CDR3 is 15 residues long. V was trimmed by 1 base and J by 4 bases, leaving 13 bases between them. Germline loops: CDR1 SGHTA, CDR2 FQGNSA. In DNA, the CDR3 is TGTGCCAGCAGCTTAGGACCAGGGACGGGCACTGAAGCTTTCTTT. Protein product: CASSLGPGTGTEAFF.

This sequence joins TRBV27 and TRBJ2-7; 7 bases map to TRBD2. Germline-derived CDR1 and CDR2 are MNHEY and SMNVEV (reference sequence). The trim removed 5 bases at V and 0 bases at J, leaving 10 bases unmatched. CDR3 size: 16 residues. The CDR3 is CASSGLAEAYSYEQYF. CDR3 in DNA: TGTGCCAGCAGTGGGCTAGCGGAAGCCTACTCCTACGAGCAGTACTTC.

The rearrangement links TRBV27 to TRBJ2-1; 14 bases line up with TRBD2. After removal of 6 bases from V and 10 bases from J, the junction contained 5 bases not matched to a gene. Per the germline V gene, CDR1 is MNHEY and CDR2 is SMNVEV (reference sequence). There are 14 residues in the CDR3. The CDR3, as DNA: TGTGCCAGCAGCTTGGGGACTAGCGGGGGCGAGCAGTTCTTC. Translated: CASSLGTSGGEQFF.

V usage is TRBV7-2 and J usage is TRBJ2-1, with 7 positions matching TRBD2. The germline gives CDR1 SGHTA, CDR2 FQGNSA. The CDR3 is 16 residues long. The junction had 7 bases not matched to a gene; V was cut back by 1 base and J by 4 bases. The CDR3 reads CASSLGGSRLYNEQFF. The CDR3 region has the DNA TGTGCCAGCAGCTTAGGCGGGAGTAGACTTTACAATGAGCAGTTCTTC.

The chain carries TRBV7-9 and TRBJ2-7; the D is unclear. Germline CDR1 reads SEHNR; CDR2 reads FQNEAQ (reference sequence). This CDR3 is built from 17 residues. V was cut by 4 bases and J by 0 bases, with 19 bases left in between. The CDR3: CASSSHRAGESSYEQYF. The CDR3 nucleotides are TGTGCCAGCAGCTCCCACCGGGCAGGCGAAAGCTCCTACGAGCAGTACTTC.

The chain carries TRBV27 and TRBJ2-6; 9 bases fit TRBD1. J gave up 0 bases and V 4 bases, and 4 bases lay outside the gene matches. CDR1 is MNHEY and CDR2 is SMNVEV in the germline V gene (reference sequence). The CDR3 runs to 17 residues. CDR3 protein: CASSSGTGNSGANVLTF. The CDR3 DNA reads as TGTGCCAGCAGTTCGGGGACAGGGAACTCTGGGGCCAACGTCCTGACTTTC.

CDR3 protein: CASSYNSEDEQFF. The CDR3 DNA reads TGTGCCAGCAGTTATAACTCGGAGGATGAGCAGTTCTTC. The chain joins TRBV6-5 to TRBJ2-1; TRBD2 might be the D (5 bases). This CDR3 has 13 residues. In germline, CDR1 is MNHEY, CDR2 SVGAGI. V was cut by 3 bases and J by 8 bases, with 11 bases left in between.

The V gene is TRBV7-9, the J gene TRBJ1-2; 8 nucleotides align to TRBD1. J gave up 3 bases and V 1 base, and 4 bases lay outside the gene matches. The CDR3 has 15 amino acids. Germline lookup yields CDR1 SEHNR and CDR2 FQNEAQ (reference sequence). CDR3 DNA: TGTGCCAGCAGCTTAGACCAGGGGGCGGACTATGGCTACACCTTC. Its translation: CASSLDQGADYGYTF.